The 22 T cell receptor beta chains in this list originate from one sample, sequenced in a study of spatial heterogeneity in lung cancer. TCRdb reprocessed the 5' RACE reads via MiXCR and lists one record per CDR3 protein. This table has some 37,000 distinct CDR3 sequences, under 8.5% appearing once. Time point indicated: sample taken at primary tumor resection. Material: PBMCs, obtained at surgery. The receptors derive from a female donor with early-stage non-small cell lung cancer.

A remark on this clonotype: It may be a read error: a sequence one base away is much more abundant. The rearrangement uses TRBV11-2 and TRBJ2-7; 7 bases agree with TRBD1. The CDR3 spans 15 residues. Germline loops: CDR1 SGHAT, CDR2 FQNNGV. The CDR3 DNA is TGTGCCAGCAGTTTCCTCCGGGACAGATCCTACGAGCTGTACTTC. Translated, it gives CASSFLRDRSYELYF.

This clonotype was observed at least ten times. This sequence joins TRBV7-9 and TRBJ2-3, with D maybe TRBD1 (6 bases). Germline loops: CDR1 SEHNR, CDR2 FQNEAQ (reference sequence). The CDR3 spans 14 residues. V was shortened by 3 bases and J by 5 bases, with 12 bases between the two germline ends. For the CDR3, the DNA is TGTGCCAGCAGCTTTTCAGGGGAGAGAGATACGCAGTATTTT. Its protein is CASSFSGERDTQYF. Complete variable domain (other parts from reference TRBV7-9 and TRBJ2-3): DTGVSQNPRHKITKRGQNVTFRCDPISEHNRLYWYRQTLGQGPEFLTYFQNEAQLEKSRLLSDRFSAERPKGSFSTLEIQRTEQGDSAMYLCASSFSGERDTQYFGPGTRLTVL.

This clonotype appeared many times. The CDR3 coding sequence is TGTGCCAGCTCCAGTAGGAGGGCCGTTGACAAAAACATTCAGTACTTC. Translation gives CASSSRRAVDKNIQYF. The rearrangement joins TRBV6-2 or TRBV6-3 to TRBJ2-4; possible D gene TRBD2, 6 bases. The CDR3 has 16 amino acids. Germline-derived CDR1 and CDR2 are MNHEY and SVGEGT. V lost 8 bases, J lost 3 bases, and 20 bases lay in between.

CDR3 bases: TGTGCCAGCAGTTCCGAGACAGGTTACTCTGGAAACACCATATATTTT. Encoded protein: CASSSETGYSGNTIYF. The genes are TRBV6-5 and TRBJ1-3; D possibly corresponds to TRBD1 (6 bases). The CDR3 is made up of 16 amino acids. V was pared by 4 bases and J by 0 bases, with 13 bases between. The germline gives CDR1 MNHEY, CDR2 SVGAGI.

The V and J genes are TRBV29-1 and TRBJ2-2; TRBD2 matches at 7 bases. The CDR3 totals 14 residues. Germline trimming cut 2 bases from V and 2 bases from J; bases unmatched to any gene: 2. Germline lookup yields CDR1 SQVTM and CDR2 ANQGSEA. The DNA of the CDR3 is TGCAGCGTTGAAACTAGCGTTAACACCGGGGAGCTGTTTTTT. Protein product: CSVETSVNTGELFF.

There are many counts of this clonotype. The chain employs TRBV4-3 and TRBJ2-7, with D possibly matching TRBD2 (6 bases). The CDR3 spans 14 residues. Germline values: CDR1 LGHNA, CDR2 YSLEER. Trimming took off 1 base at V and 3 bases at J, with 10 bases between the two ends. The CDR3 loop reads CASSQAEGRYEQYF. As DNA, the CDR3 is TGCGCCAGCAGCCAAGCGGAGGGCCGCTACGAGCAGTACTTC.

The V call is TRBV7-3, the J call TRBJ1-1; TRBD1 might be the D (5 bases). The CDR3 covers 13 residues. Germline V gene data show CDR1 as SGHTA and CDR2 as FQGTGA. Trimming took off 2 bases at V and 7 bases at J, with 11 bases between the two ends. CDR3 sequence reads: CASSLGDGFEAFF. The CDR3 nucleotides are TGTGCCAGCAGCTTAGGGGACGGATTTGAAGCTTTCTTT.

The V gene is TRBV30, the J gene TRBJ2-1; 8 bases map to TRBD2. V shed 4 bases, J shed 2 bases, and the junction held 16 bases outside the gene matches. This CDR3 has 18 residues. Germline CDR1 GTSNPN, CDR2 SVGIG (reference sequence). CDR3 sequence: CAWNRAGDGSGAYNEQFF. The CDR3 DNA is TGTGCCTGGAACCGAGCGGGAGACGGGTCGGGGGCCTACAATGAGCAGTTCTTC.

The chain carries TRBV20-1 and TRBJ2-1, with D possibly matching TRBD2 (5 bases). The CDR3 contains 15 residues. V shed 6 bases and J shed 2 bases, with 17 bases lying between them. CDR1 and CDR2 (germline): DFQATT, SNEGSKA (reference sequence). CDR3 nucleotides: TGCAGTGCAAATCAGCCGGGATTTGCCTACAATGAGCAGTTCTTC. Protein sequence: CSANQPGFAYNEQFF.

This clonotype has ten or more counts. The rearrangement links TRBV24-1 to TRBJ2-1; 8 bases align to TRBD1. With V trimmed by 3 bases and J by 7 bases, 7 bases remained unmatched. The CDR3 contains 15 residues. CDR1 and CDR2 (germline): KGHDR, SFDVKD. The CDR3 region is CATSDPTTGENEQFF. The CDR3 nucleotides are TGTGCCACCAGTGATCCTACGACAGGGGAAAATGAGCAGTTCTTC.

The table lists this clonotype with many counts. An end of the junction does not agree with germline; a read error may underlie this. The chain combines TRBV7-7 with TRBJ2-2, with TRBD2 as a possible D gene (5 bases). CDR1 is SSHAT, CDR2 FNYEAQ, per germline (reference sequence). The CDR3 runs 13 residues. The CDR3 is CASSLGVAGELFF. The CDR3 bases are TGTGCTAGCAGCTTGGGAGTAGCCGGGGAGCTGTTTTTT.

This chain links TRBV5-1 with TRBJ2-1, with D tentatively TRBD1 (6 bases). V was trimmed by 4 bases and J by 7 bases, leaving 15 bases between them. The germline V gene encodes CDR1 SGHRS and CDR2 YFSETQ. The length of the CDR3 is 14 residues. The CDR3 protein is CASSLIAGVNEQFF. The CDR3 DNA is TGCGCCAGCAGCCTGATCGCAGGGGTGAATGAGCAGTTCTTC.

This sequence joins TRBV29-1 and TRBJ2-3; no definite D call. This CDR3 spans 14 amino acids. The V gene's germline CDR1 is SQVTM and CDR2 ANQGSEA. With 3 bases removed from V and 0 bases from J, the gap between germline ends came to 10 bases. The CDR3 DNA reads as TGCAGCGTTGAGGTGGGATTTAGCACAGATACGCAGTATTTT. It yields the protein CSVEVGFSTDTQYF.

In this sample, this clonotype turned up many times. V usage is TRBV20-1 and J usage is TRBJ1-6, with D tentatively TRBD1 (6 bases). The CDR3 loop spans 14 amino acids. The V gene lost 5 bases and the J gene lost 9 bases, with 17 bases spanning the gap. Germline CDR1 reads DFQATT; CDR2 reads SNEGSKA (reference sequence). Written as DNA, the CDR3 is TGCAGTGCTGCACAGGGTACGGGGGGTTCACCCCTCCACTTT. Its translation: CSAAQGTGGSPLHF.

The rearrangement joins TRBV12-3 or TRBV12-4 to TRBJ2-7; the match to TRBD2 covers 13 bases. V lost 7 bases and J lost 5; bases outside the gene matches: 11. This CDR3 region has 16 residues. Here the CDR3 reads CASNKGLAGNPHEQYF. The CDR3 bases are TGTGCCAGCAATAAGGGACTAGCGGGAAACCCCCACGAGCAGTACTTC.

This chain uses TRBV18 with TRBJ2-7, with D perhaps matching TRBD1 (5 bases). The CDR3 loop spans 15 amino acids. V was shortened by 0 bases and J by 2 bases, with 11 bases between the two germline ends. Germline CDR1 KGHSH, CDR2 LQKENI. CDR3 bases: TGTGCCAGCTCACCACCCGGCAGGGAACCCTACGAGCAGTACTTC. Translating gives CASSPPGREPYEQYF.

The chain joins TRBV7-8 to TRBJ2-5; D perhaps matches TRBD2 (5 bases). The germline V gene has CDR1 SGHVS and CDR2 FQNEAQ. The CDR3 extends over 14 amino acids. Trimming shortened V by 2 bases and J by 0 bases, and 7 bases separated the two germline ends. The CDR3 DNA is TGTGCCAGCAGCTTACGGCGGGACCAAGAGACCCAGTACTTC. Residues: CASSLRRDQETQYF.

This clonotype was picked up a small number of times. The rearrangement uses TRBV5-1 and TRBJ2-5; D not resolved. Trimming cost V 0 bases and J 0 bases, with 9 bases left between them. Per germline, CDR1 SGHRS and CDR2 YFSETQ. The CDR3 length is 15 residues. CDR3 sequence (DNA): TGCGCCAGCAGCTTGGTTGGCCAGAACCAAGAGACCCAGTACTTC. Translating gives CASSLVGQNQETQYF.

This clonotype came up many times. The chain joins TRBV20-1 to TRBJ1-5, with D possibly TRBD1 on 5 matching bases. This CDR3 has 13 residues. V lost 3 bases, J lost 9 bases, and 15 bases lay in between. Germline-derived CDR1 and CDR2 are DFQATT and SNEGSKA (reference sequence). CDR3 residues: CSASSGAPRPQHF. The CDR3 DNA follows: TGCAGTGCTAGCTCTGGGGCTCCTCGGCCCCAGCATTTT.

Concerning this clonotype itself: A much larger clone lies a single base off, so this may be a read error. CDR3 coding DNA: TGCAGTACTAGAGTCGACAGGGACGAGCAGTACTTC. This codes for CSTRVDRDEQYF. The chain joins TRBV20-1 to TRBJ2-7, with TRBD1 matching 7 bases. Germline V gene data show CDR1 as DFQATT and CDR2 as SNEGSKA (reference sequence). The CDR3 is made up of 12 amino acids.

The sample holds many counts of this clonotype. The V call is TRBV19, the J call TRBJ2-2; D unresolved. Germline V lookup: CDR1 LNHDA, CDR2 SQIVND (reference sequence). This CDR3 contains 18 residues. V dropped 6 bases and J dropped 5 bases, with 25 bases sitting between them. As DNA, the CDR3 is TGTGCCAGTAGCCCCTCCGGGCAGCAGGTGTATTTGACCGGGGAGCTGTTTTTT. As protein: CASSPSGQQVYLTGELFF.

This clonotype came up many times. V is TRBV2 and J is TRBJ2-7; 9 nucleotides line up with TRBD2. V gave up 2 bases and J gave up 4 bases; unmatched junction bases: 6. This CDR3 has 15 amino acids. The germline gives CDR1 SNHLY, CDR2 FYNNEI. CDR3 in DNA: TGTGCCAGCAGTGAACAGGCGGGGGGGCGTTACGAGCAGTACTTC. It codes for CASSEQAGGRYEQYF.